A selection of T cell receptor beta chains follows, all from one sample in a study of CXCR3 chemokines and chemotherapy response in bladder cancer. TCRdb passed the PCR reads through MiXCR, listing each CDR3 protein once. The table lists some 2,500 distinct CDR3 sequences, approximately 16% of them singletons. Sample collection occurred from a patient whose treatment included neoadjuvant chemotherapy. Receptors were obtained from a human donor with bladder cancer that responded to neoadjuvant chemotherapy. The CDR3 runs from the conserved cysteine through the conserved F or W. D genes are given only for firm matches. Clone size is not always given. Where it is, it says once, few, many or a class for expanded clones.

clone_size: large
v_call: TRBV19
d_call: -
j_call: TRBJ1-2
cdr3_aa: CASSMRGAEGYTF
cdr3_nt: TGTGCCAGTAGTATGCGGGGGGCGGAAGGCTACACCTTC

clone_size: many
v_call: TRBV11-3
d_call: -
j_call: TRBJ2-2
cdr3_aa: CASSFEVVGTGELFF
cdr3_nt: TGTGCCAGCAGCTTCGAAGTGGTCGGCACCGGGGAGCTGTTTTTT

clone_size: -
v_call: TRBV6-2/TRBV6-3
d_call: TRBD1
j_call: TRBJ1-1
cdr3_aa: CASSSPTGSHTEAFF
cdr3_nt: TGTGCCAGCAGTTCTCCGACAGGGTCACACACTGAAGCTTTCTTT

clone_size: many
v_call: TRBV12-3/TRBV12-4
d_call: -
j_call: TRBJ1-1
cdr3_aa: CASSFGVRTEAFF
cdr3_nt: TGTGCCAGCAGTTTTGGAGTCCGCACTGAAGCTTTCTTT

clone_size: medium-sized
v_call: TRBV5-4
d_call: -
j_call: TRBJ2-7
cdr3_aa: CASSPFGGPYEQYF
cdr3_nt: TGTGCCAGCAGCCCCTTCGGGGGACCCTACGAGCAGTACTTC

clone_size: medium-sized
v_call: TRBV19
d_call: -
j_call: TRBJ2-5
cdr3_aa: CASSIARGQETQYF
cdr3_nt: TGTGCCAGTAGTATAGCCAGGGGCCAAGAGACCCAGTACTTC

clone_size: -
v_call: TRBV29-1
d_call: -
j_call: TRBJ2-5
cdr3_aa: CGYSAAQETQYF
cdr3_nt: TGCGGATACTCGGCGGCACAAGAGACCCAGTACTTC

clone_size: many
v_call: TRBV7-9
d_call: TRBD1
j_call: TRBJ2-5
cdr3_aa: CASSLDRRTGETQYF
cdr3_nt: TGTGCCAGCAGCTTAGACAGGAGGACAGGGGAGACCCAGTACTTC

clone_size: many
v_call: TRBV19
d_call: -
j_call: TRBJ1-4
cdr3_aa: CASGGELTTTNEKLFF
cdr3_nt: TGTGCCAGTGGTGGGGAGTTGACAACAACTAATGAAAAACTGTTTTTT

clone_size: many
v_call: TRBV7-2
d_call: TRBD1
j_call: TRBJ2-7
cdr3_aa: CASSAPGTGKGEQYF
cdr3_nt: TGTGCCAGCAGCGCCCCCGGGACAGGCAAAGGGGAGCAGTACTTC

clone_size: -
v_call: TRBV4-1
d_call: -
j_call: TRBJ2-1
cdr3_aa: CASSRRTDTYNEQFF
cdr3_nt: TGCGCCAGCAGCCGCAGGACGGACACCTACAATGAGCAGTTCTTC

clone_size: many
v_call: TRBV7-9
d_call: -
j_call: TRBJ1-3
cdr3_aa: CASGPSSGNTIYF
cdr3_nt: TGTGCCAGCGGACCCAGCTCTGGAAACACCATATATTTT

clone_size: many
v_call: TRBV7-2
d_call: -
j_call: TRBJ2-7
cdr3_aa: CASSLQGGYYEQYF
cdr3_nt: TGTGCCAGCAGCTTACAAGGCGGATACTACGAGCAGTACTTC

clone_size: many
v_call: TRBV14
d_call: -
j_call: TRBJ1-1
cdr3_aa: CASSQSGGRTEAFF
cdr3_nt: TGTGCCAGCAGCCAATCTGGGGGGAGGACTGAAGCTTTCTTT

clone_size: large
v_call: TRBV6-5
d_call: -
j_call: TRBJ1-1
cdr3_aa: CASSYGGEINTEAFF
cdr3_nt: TGTGCCAGCAGTTACGGGGGGGAGATAAACACTGAAGCTTTCTTT

clone_size: many
v_call: TRBV7-9
d_call: -
j_call: TRBJ1-1
cdr3_aa: CASSSGTTEAFF
cdr3_nt: TGTGCCAGCAGCTCGGGGACGACTGAAGCTTTCTTT

clone_size: many
v_call: TRBV27
d_call: -
j_call: TRBJ1-1
cdr3_aa: CASTPTGVGGTEAFF
cdr3_nt: TGTGCCAGCACGCCCACCGGGGTAGGGGGCACTGAAGCTTTCTTT

clone_size: few
v_call: TRBV27
d_call: -
j_call: TRBJ2-4
cdr3_aa: CASSLTRDPWDIQYF
cdr3_nt: TGTGCCAGCAGTCTCACCCGGGACCCATGGGACATTCAGTACTTC

clone_size: large
v_call: TRBV6-2/TRBV6-3
d_call: -
j_call: TRBJ1-3
cdr3_aa: CASSYDLILSGNTIYF
cdr3_nt: TGTGCCAGCAGTTACGATCTGATACTCTCTGGAAACACCATATATTTT

clone_size: medium-sized
v_call: TRBV24-1
d_call: -
j_call: TRBJ2-1
cdr3_aa: CATSGGDEQFF
cdr3_nt: TGTGCCACCAGTGGGGGGGATGAGCAGTTCTTC

clone_size: many
v_call: TRBV5-4
d_call: TRBD2
j_call: TRBJ2-1
cdr3_aa: CASSRLAGRVNEQFF
cdr3_nt: TGTGCCAGCAGCCGACTAGCGGGACGGGTCAATGAGCAGTTCTTC

clone_size: once
v_call: TRBV6-2/TRBV6-3
d_call: TRBD1
j_call: TRBJ1-1
cdr3_aa: CASSSGTGGTEAFF
cdr3_nt: TGTGCCAGCAGTTCCGGGACAGGGGGGACTGAAGCTTTCTTT

clone_size: medium-sized
v_call: TRBV18
d_call: -
j_call: TRBJ2-3
cdr3_aa: CASSPRQKGTVTDTQYF
cdr3_nt: TGTGCCAGCTCACCACGGCAGAAGGGGACGGTAACAGATACGCAGTATTTT

clone_size: large
v_call: TRBV27
d_call: TRBD1
j_call: TRBJ2-7
cdr3_aa: CASSAWDSSYEQYF
cdr3_nt: TGTGCCAGCAGCGCCTGGGACAGCTCCTACGAGCAGTACTTC

clone_size: few
v_call: TRBV20-1
d_call: -
j_call: TRBJ2-2
cdr3_aa: CSARGRMTGELFF
cdr3_nt: TGCAGTGCTAGAGGCCGAATGACCGGGGAGCTGTTTTTT

clone_size: many
v_call: TRBV11-2
d_call: -
j_call: TRBJ1-1
cdr3_aa: CASSSRFQNTEAFF
cdr3_nt: TGTGCCAGCAGCTCGAGATTCCAGAACACTGAAGCTTTCTTT

clone_size: many
v_call: TRBV7-9
d_call: TRBD1
j_call: TRBJ2-7
cdr3_aa: CASSLGTGTVSYEQYF
cdr3_nt: TGTGCCAGCAGCTTAGGCACCGGGACAGTCTCCTACGAGCAGTACTTC

clone_size: large
v_call: TRBV6-2/TRBV6-3
d_call: -
j_call: TRBJ1-1
cdr3_aa: CASSYSRGTEAFF
cdr3_nt: TGTGCCAGCAGTTACTCGAGGGGCACTGAAGCTTTCTTT

clone_size: medium-sized
v_call: TRBV7-2
d_call: -
j_call: TRBJ1-2
cdr3_aa: CASNLPDTQKRDNYGYTF
cdr3_nt: TGTGCCAGCAACCTCCCGGACACTCAAAAAAGGGACAACTATGGCTACACCTTC

clone_size: medium-sized
v_call: TRBV19
d_call: TRBD1
j_call: TRBJ1-6
cdr3_aa: CASSIQDRGSPLHF
cdr3_nt: TGTGCCAGTAGTATTCAGGACAGGGGCTCACCCCTCCACTTT

clone_size: medium-sized
v_call: TRBV18
d_call: TRBD2
j_call: TRBJ2-1
cdr3_aa: CASSEQGTSGNEQFF
cdr3_nt: TGTGCCAGCTCAGAGCAGGGGACTAGCGGCAATGAGCAGTTCTTC

clone_size: many
v_call: TRBV18
d_call: TRBD1
j_call: TRBJ2-7
cdr3_aa: CASSLRQGAHEQYF
cdr3_nt: TGTGCCAGCTCACTACGGCAGGGGGCACACGAGCAGTACTTC

clone_size: -
v_call: TRBV28
d_call: -
j_call: TRBJ1-1
cdr3_aa: CASSLGVTAEAFF
cdr3_nt: TGTGCCAGCAGTTTGGGGGTTACGGCTGAAGCTTTCTTT

clone_size: large
v_call: TRBV6-1
d_call: -
j_call: TRBJ1-1
cdr3_aa: CASTPEGSTEAFF
cdr3_nt: TGTGCCAGCACCCCTGAAGGGAGCACTGAAGCTTTCTTT

clone_size: -
v_call: TRBV6-6
d_call: TRBD1
j_call: TRBJ1-5
cdr3_aa: CASSRDRGNQPQHF
cdr3_nt: TGTGCCAGCAGCCGGGACAGGGGCAATCAGCCCCAGCATTTT

clone_size: medium-sized
v_call: TRBV6-6
d_call: TRBD2
j_call: TRBJ2-1
cdr3_aa: CASRGGSVNEQFF
cdr3_nt: TGTGCCAGCAGGGGCGGGAGCGTCAATGAGCAGTTCTTC

clone_size: medium-sized
v_call: TRBV6-5
d_call: TRBD2
j_call: TRBJ2-5
cdr3_aa: CASSGLGGGVETQYF
cdr3_nt: TGTGCCAGCAGTGGACTAGGCGGGGGGGTAGAGACCCAGTACTTC

clone_size: medium-sized
v_call: TRBV6-1
d_call: TRBD1
j_call: TRBJ2-3
cdr3_aa: CASSLQGRQDTQYF
cdr3_nt: TGTGCCAGCAGCCTACAGGGGCGACAAGATACGCAGTATTTT

clone_size: many
v_call: TRBV18
d_call: TRBD2
j_call: TRBJ2-7
cdr3_aa: CASSRTSGYEQYF
cdr3_nt: TGTGCCAGCTCAAGGACTAGCGGTTACGAGCAGTACTTC

clone_size: large
v_call: TRBV19
d_call: TRBD1
j_call: TRBJ1-1
cdr3_aa: CASSQGGGTEAFF
cdr3_nt: TGTGCCAGTAGTCAGGGGGGTGGCACTGAAGCTTTCTTT